Following are 3 T cell receptor beta chains from one sample sequenced in a study of T cell responses to AZD1222 COVID-19 vaccine. The method was immunoSEQ multiplex PCR; TCRdb's version includes in-frame clones alone and lacks a portion of them. The sample gives about 120,000 clones, approximately 83% of which show up once; about 1.6% is in the top ten. Sequencing used peripheral blood, obtained on day 0 of AZD1222 vaccination. These receptors were taken from an adult in good health.

The rearrangement uses TRBV30 and TRBJ2-7; D remains unclear. V lost 2 bases and J 4 bases, leaving 9 bases between the germline ends. The CDR3 is 12 amino acids. Germline-derived CDR1 and CDR2 are GTSNPN and SVGIG (reference sequence). CDR3: CAWSYQTYEQYF. CDR3 coding DNA: TGTGCCTGGAGTTACCAGACGTACGAGCAGTACTTC.

Worth noting for this clone: The junction and the germline gene differ at one end; a read error may be behind it. V gene TRBV5-6 combines with J gene TRBJ1-2, with a tentative D call TRBD1 (5 bases). The length of the CDR3 is 10 residues. From germline, CDR1 is SGHDT and CDR2 YYEEEE. The CDR3 sequence is CASSLKGYRF. CDR3 in DNA: TGTGCCAGCAGCTTAAAGGGGTACCGCTTC.

Only a few counts were recorded for this clone. CDR3 residues: CAWGFQGTYNEQFF. The CDR3 DNA reads as TGTGCCTGGGGCTTCCAAGGCACTTACAATGAGCAGTTCTTC. The chain recombines TRBV30 with TRBJ2-1; the D is unclear. Trimming took off 5 bases at V and 4 bases at J, with 15 bases between the two ends. CDR1 and CDR2 from the germline V gene are GTSNPN and SVGIG (reference sequence). The CDR3 consists of 14 residues.